This T cell receptor beta chain was identified in a study of T cell responses to AZD1222 COVID-19 vaccine. Study in general: Recipients boosted at about 4 weeks or about 12 weeks are pooled. The study's findings and limits: Across spike, vaccine-associated CD4 TCRs were found, dominant at 160-218 and 743-854. Donors skewed white British and female; clonal diversity was possibly underestimated.

V gave up 4 bases and J gave up 4 bases, with 14 bases separating them. Germline values: CDR1 SGHAT, CDR2 FQNNGV. This CDR3 contains 15 residues. Profiling relied on immunoSEQ multiplex PCR, and the TCRdb table lists in-frame clones only, not all of them. The sample has over 150,000 clones, around 90% seen once; the top ten hold 2.6%. In this sample, this clone turned up once. Its antigen remains unidentified. This sequence was found in an adult in good health. The sample was peripheral blood, taken on day 0 of AZD1222 vaccination. J is TRBJ2-1 and V is TRBV11-2; D gene ambiguous. The CDR3 nucleotides are TGTGCCAGCAGCTCCTTTGGCTCCCCGTACAATGAGCAGTTCTTC. This sequence encodes CASSSFGSPYNEQFF.